This T cell receptor (beta chain) was sequenced for a study of breast tumors, draining lymph nodes, adjacent tissues. TCRdb reprocessed the multiplex PCR reads with MiXCR, giving one entry per CDR3 protein. The sample includes nearly 200,000 distinct CDR3 sequences, over 25% of them seen just once. Axillary draining lymph nodes of breast cancer patients supplied the node samples. At least ten counts were recorded for this clonotype. This clonotype was obtained from a female donor with breast cancer. Some clones in this sample may be carry-over from other donors' samples. Sequences were obtained from axillary lymph node tissue.

This CDR3 is CASSEGQGQETQYF. The CDR3 DNA reads as TGTGCCAGCAGCGAAGGACAGGGACAAGAGACCCAGTACTTC. The rearrangement links TRBV4-2 to TRBJ2-5, with 8 bases lining up with TRBD1. The CDR3 contains 14 residues. V was clipped by 5 bases and J by 2 bases; unmatched bases: 4. Per the germline V gene, CDR1 is LGHNA and CDR2 is YNFKEQ.